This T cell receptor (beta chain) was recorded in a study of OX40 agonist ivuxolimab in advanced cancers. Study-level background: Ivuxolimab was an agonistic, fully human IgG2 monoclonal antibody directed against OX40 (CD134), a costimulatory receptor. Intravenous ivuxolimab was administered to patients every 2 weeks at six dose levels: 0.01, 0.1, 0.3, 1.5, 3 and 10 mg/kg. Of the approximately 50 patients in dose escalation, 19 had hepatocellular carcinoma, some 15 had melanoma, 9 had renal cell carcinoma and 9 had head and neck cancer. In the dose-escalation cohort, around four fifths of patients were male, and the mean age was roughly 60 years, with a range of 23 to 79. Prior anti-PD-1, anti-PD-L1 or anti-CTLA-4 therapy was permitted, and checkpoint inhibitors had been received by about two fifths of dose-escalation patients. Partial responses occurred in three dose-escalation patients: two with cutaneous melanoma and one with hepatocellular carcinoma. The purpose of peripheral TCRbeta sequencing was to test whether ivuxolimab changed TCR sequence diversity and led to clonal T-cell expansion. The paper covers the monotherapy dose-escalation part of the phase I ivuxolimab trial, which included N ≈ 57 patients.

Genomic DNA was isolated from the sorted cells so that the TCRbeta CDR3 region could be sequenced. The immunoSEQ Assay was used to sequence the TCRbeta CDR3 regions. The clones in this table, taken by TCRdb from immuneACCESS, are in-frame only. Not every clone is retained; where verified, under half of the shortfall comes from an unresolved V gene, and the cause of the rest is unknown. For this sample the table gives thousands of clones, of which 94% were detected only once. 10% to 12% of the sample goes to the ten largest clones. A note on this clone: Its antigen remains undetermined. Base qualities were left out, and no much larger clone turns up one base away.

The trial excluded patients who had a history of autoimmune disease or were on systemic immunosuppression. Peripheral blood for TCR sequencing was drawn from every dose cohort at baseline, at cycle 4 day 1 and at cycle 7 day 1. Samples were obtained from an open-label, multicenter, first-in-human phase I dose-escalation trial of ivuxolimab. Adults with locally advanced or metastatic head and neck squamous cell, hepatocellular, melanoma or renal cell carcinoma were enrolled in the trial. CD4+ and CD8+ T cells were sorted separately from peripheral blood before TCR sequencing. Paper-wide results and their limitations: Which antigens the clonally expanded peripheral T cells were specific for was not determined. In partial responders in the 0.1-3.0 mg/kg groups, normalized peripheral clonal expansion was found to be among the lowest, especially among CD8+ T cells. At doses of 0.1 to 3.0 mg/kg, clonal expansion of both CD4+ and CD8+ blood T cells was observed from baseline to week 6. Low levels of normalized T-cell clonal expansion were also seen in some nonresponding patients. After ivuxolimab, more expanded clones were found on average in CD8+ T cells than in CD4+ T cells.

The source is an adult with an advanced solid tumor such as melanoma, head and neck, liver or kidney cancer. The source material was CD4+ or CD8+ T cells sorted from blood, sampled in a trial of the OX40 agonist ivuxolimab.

This receptor has the CDR3 CASSLEGLAGAWETQYF. The nucleotide sequence is given as TGTGCCAGCAGCTTGGAAGGACTAGCGGGAGCGTGGGAGACCCAGTACTTC. The chain is assembled from TRBV5-6 and TRBJ2-5; TRBD2 lines up with 13 middle nucleotides. The CDR3 runs 17 amino acids, cysteine and phenylalanine included. Of all the DNA, just the CDR3 is kept, 51 bases in frame from base 1. V is trimmed back by 0 bases and J by 5 bases, and the junction contains 7 bases that no gene match accounts for. The germline V gene supplies CDR1 SGHDT and CDR2 YYEEEE.